This T cell receptor beta chain comes out of a study of identical twins. Findings of the study overall: Instead of following the same donors, the conclusions were based on cross-sectional statistical analysis.

As for this clonotype: What it binds is not known.

Using its own MiXCR run on the 5' RACE reads, TCRdb lists one record per CDR3 protein. The table records about 920,000 distinct CDR3 sequences, roughly an eighth of them present only once. Germline V gene lookup returns CDR1 MGHDK and CDR2 SYGVNS. CDR3 length: 15 amino acids. V was trimmed by 2 bases and J by 0 bases, leaving 8 bases between them. Separately, the same data were catalogued under a study of yellow fever vaccine responses in identical twins.

The sequence derives from a woman under 30 in good health. The sequenced sample was PBMCs. The chain carries TRBV25-1 and TRBJ2-4, with D maybe TRBD1 (6 bases). The chain's CDR3 is CASSEGQLAKNIQYF. The CDR3 region has the DNA TGTGCCAGCAGTGAAGGACAGCTAGCCAAAAACATTCAGTACTTC.